The clone carrying this T cell receptor (beta chain) was seen only once. Original processing notes: It was from reference gene primer amplification that nucleated cell counts were estimated. Profiled with immunoSEQ multiplex PCR; TCRdb holds only in-frame clones, not every one. Clonal size and the V and J genes are those of that table, whereas D and trimming came from the DNA. Here the sample spans around 370,000 clones, around 91% being singletons. The data originate from a study of blood T cell repertoires in COVID-19. Trimming cost V 6 bases and J 5 bases; bases outside gene matches: 9. CDR1 is MNHEY, CDR2 SVGAGI, per germline. The CDR3 sequence is 15 residues long.

The clonotype comes from a woman aged 18-29 years who had recovered from COVID-19. The rearrangement joins TRBV6-5 to TRBJ1-1; 10 nucleotides agree with TRBD1. Input material: peripheral blood. The CDR3 sequence: CASRDGTGVRTEAFF. CDR3 nucleotide sequence: TGTGCCAGCAGAGACGGGACAGGGGTAAGAACTGAAGCTTTCTTT.